This TCR beta chain was identified in a study of blood T cells in healthy people across ages. This clonotype appeared a few times. The ends lost 7 bases at V and 7 bases at J; junction bases unmatched: 12. Germline values: CDR1 MNHNS, CDR2 SASEGT. The CDR3 is made up of 15 amino acids. A second about 7 to 12 cycle PCR used barcoded and J-beta primers. Tagging of each cDNA molecule was performed by a template-switch adaptor with 12 random nucleotides. MiXCR, applied by TCRdb to the 5' RACE reads, yields one record per CDR3 protein. In the table there are 790,000 or so distinct CDR3 sequences, around three fifths of which are singletons.

The V gene is TRBV6-1, the J gene TRBJ1-5; 8 nucleotides line up with TRBD1. The material sequenced was blood. The source of this sequence is a man aged 40-49 years in good health. CDR3 in amino acids: CASMKGQDGRQPQHF. CDR3 sequence (DNA): TGTGCCAGCATGAAGGGACAGGACGGTAGACAGCCCCAGCATTTT.